The TCR beta chain under discussion was sequenced for a study of T cell changes during pregnancy in multiple sclerosis. The method was immunoSEQ multiplex PCR; TCRdb's version includes in-frame clones alone and lacks a portion of them. The sample carries 52,000 or so clones, around 90% recorded once. The CDR3 extends over 16 amino acids. Germline CDR1 SGHDT, CDR2 YYEEEE. V lost 3 bases and J lost 2; bases outside the gene matches: 3. This TCR was sampled from a female donor with multiple sclerosis, enrolled in a pregnancy study. This specimen was CD4+ T cells from peripheral blood mononuclear cells, taken in the second trimester of pregnancy. V usage is TRBV5-6 and J usage is TRBJ2-3, with 13 nucleotides matching TRBD2. The CDR3 DNA reads as TGTGCCAGCAGCTGGGGACTAGCGGGGCCCACAGATACGCAGTATTTT. Residues: CASSWGLAGPTDTQYF.